Shown below are 28 T cell receptor beta chains from a single sample sequenced in a study of shared clonotypes between healthy human individuals. Naive-designated CD8 cells lacked CD45RO, were positively enriched for CCR7, and omitted terminally differentiated effector memory CD45RA+ cells. Data came from immunoSEQ multiplex PCR; TCRdb stores just in-frame clones and leaves some out. Among roughly 2,000,000 clones listed, around 96% were seen once. The specimen sequenced was naive CD8+ T cells sorted from blood. Source of these receptors: a young man in good health.

The chain couples TRBV29-1 to TRBJ2-3, with D unresolved. The V gene's germline CDR1 is SQVTM and CDR2 ANQGSEA. The CDR3 is 16 amino acids. Trimming shortened V by 3 bases and J by 2 bases, and 18 bases separated the two germline ends. The CDR3 sequence is CSVDGLIRSYTDTQYF. DNA of the CDR3: TGCAGCGTTGATGGTTTAATTCGTTCTTACACAGATACGCAGTATTTT.

The genes are TRBV5-6 and TRBJ2-3, with 7 positions matching TRBD1. The CDR3 length is 14 residues. V lost 5 bases to trimming and J lost 8 bases; unmatched junction nucleotides: 11. Per the germline V gene, CDR1 is SGHDT and CDR2 is YYEEEE. CDR3: CASRGGDAWITQYF. The CDR3 bases are TGTGCCAGCAGAGGGGGCGACGCATGGATTACGCAGTATTTT.

The gene calls are TRBV4-1 and TRBJ1-6; 7 bases align to TRBD1. V gave up 0 bases and J gave up 8 bases; unmatched junction bases: 4. CDR1 MGHRA and CDR2 YSYEKL come from the germline V gene. The CDR3 totals 15 residues. The CDR3 DNA follows: TGCGCCAGCAGCCAAGAGTACAGGGGTGATTCACCCCTCCACTTT. Its protein product is CASSQEYRGDSPLHF.

The chain joins TRBV6-7 to TRBJ2-7; D unresolved. TRBV6-7 is filed as an ORF, its function uncertain. CDR3 length: 14 amino acids. V was pared by 6 bases and J by 5 bases, with 17 bases between. CDR3 protein: CASSPGHLQDEQYF. Here the CDR3 DNA reads TGTGCCAGCAGCCCGGGTCACCTTCAGGACGAGCAGTACTTC.

The chain links TRBV7-9 to TRBJ2-4, with 7 bases aligning to TRBD2. Germline V gene sequence: CDR1 SEHNR, CDR2 FQNEAQ (reference sequence). The ends lost 1 base at V and 8 bases at J; junction bases unmatched: 11. The CDR3 covers 16 residues. The CDR3 reads CASSLGGVGGPDIQYF. The CDR3, as DNA: TGTGCCAGCAGCTTAGGAGGGGTGGGAGGGCCGGACATTCAGTACTTC. Combining the CDR3 with reference TRBV7-9 and TRBJ2-4 gives the whole variable domain DTGVSQNPRHKITKRGQNVTFRCDPISEHNRLYWYRQTLGQGPEFLTYFQNEAQLEKSRLLSDRFSAERPKGSFSTLEIQRTEQGDSAMYLCASSLGGVGGPDIQYFGAGTRLSVL.

Comment on this clone: The same CDR3 can be traced to other DNA sequences in this sample. This sequence joins TRBV27 and TRBJ2-7, with 9 nucleotides matching TRBD1. The CDR3 loop spans 14 amino acids. J gave up 4 bases and V 2 bases, and 3 bases lay outside the gene matches. The germline V gene has CDR1 MNHEY and CDR2 SMNVEV (reference sequence). The CDR3: CASSLTGGRYEQYF. CDR3 coding DNA: TGTGCCAGCAGTTTAACAGGGGGCCGGTACGAGCAGTACTTC.

With respect to this clone: Other nucleotide sequences from this sample produce the same CDR3. This chain links TRBV27 with TRBJ2-7, with TRBD2 as a possible D gene (6 bases). The V end was cut by 3 bases, the J end by 1 base, with 10 bases between. The germline CDR1 and CDR2 sequences are MNHEY and SMNVEV (reference sequence). The CDR3 covers 14 residues. CDR3 nucleotide sequence: TGTGCCAGCAGTTTCCTAGGAGGGTCCTACGAGCAGTACTTC. Protein sequence: CASSFLGGSYEQYF.

The chain has TRBV19 and TRBJ2-7; the match to TRBD2 covers 8 bases. Germline CDR1 and CDR2: LNHDA and SQIVND (reference sequence). The trim removed 7 bases at V and 0 bases at J, leaving 2 bases unmatched. The CDR3 loop spans 13 amino acids. This CDR3 is CASIGRDSYEQYF. CDR3 bases: TGTGCCAGTATCGGGAGGGACTCCTACGAGCAGTACTTC.

The chain uses TRBV6-1 and TRBJ2-5; tentatively, D is TRBD2 (6 bases). CDR3 length equals 13 residues. In germline, CDR1 is MNHNS, CDR2 SASEGT. V was trimmed by 6 bases and J by 5 bases, leaving 13 bases between them. The CDR3 sequence is CASRFLAGETQYF. CDR3 DNA sequence: TGTGCCAGCAGGTTCCTCGCGGGGGAGACCCAGTACTTC.

The chain uses TRBV27 and TRBJ2-3; no reliable D call. With 6 bases removed from V and 2 bases from J, the gap between germline ends came to 18 bases. From germline, CDR1 is MNHEY and CDR2 SMNVEV (reference sequence). CDR3 length equals 16 residues. CDR3 sequence (DNA): TGTGCCAGCAGCCTATCCTACAGATACCCCACAGATACGCAGTATTTT. Encoded protein: CASSLSYRYPTDTQYF.

The chain employs TRBV9 and TRBJ2-5; 7 nucleotides line up with TRBD2. There are 14 residues in the CDR3. The V gene end was trimmed by 4 bases and the J gene end by 2 bases; junction bases not matched to a gene: 5. Germline V lookup: CDR1 SGDLS, CDR2 YYNGEE. The CDR3 bases are TGTGCCAGCAGCCGCAGCGGGACTCAAGAGACCCAGTACTTC. Its protein product is CASSRSGTQETQYF.

The gene calls are TRBV6-6 and TRBJ2-2; D call uncertain. Germline V gene lookup returns CDR1 MNHNY and CDR2 SVGAGI (reference sequence). The CDR3 length is 15 residues. V dropped 4 bases and J dropped 2 bases, with 11 bases sitting between them. CDR3 residues: CASSFADLNTGELFF. For the CDR3, the DNA is TGTGCCAGCAGTTTTGCGGACCTCAACACCGGGGAGCTGTTTTTT.

The chain links TRBV25-1 to TRBJ1-2; 9 nucleotides line up with TRBD1. Germline CDR1 MGHDK, CDR2 SYGVNS. This CDR3 contains 15 residues. The J segment lost 4 bases and the V segment lost 5 bases, leaving 8 bases of the junction unmatched. The CDR3 here is CASSSRDRDPYGYTF. DNA for the CDR3: TGTGCCAGCAGTTCTAGGGACAGGGATCCCTATGGCTACACCTTC.

The chain is built from TRBV6-5 and TRBJ1-2; D is ambiguous. The V end was cut by 2 bases, the J end by 4 bases, with 8 bases between. The CDR3 loop spans 13 amino acids. From germline, CDR1 is MNHEY and CDR2 SVGAGI. CDR3 protein: CASSYVLGYGYTF. CDR3 coding DNA: TGTGCCAGCAGTTACGTCCTTGGCTATGGCTACACCTTC.

V usage is TRBV5-4 and J usage is TRBJ2-7; 9 positions match TRBD2. V shed 4 bases, J shed 0 bases, and the junction held 5 bases outside the gene matches. CDR3 length equals 15 residues. Per the germline V gene, CDR1 is SGHNT and CDR2 is YYREEE (reference sequence). The CDR3 region is CASSGGGESSYEQYF. The CDR3 DNA reads TGTGCCAGCAGCGGCGGGGGGGAAAGCTCCTACGAGCAGTACTTC.

J is TRBJ2-7 and V is TRBV7-6; 15 bases are shared with TRBD2. CDR1 SGHVS and CDR2 FNYEAQ come from the germline V gene. The CDR3 has 16 residues. V shed 5 bases and J 5 bases; nucleotides not matched to a gene: 7. CDR3 DNA: TGTGCCAGCAGCCCAGGACTAGCGGGAGGGCCTGACGAGCAGTACTTC. Translated, it gives CASSPGLAGGPDEQYF.

The chain couples TRBV6-1 to TRBJ2-7, with no clear D. Trimming took 6 bases from V and 2 from J, leaving 14 bases between them. The CDR3 runs to 14 residues. Germline CDR1 MNHNS, CDR2 SASEGT. In nucleotides, the CDR3 is TGTGCCAGCAGGGCAGCAATCCTCCCCTACGAGCAGTACTTC. Its protein is CASRAAILPYEQYF.

The CDR3 protein is CASSLGLAGEGETQYF. The CDR3 DNA is TGTGCCAGCAGCTTGGGACTAGCGGGAGAAGGAGAGACCCAGTACTTC. The chain is built from TRBV5-4 and TRBJ2-5; 12 positions agree with TRBD2. The V gene end was trimmed by 0 bases and the J gene end by 4 bases; junction bases not matched to a gene: 4. The V gene's germline CDR1 is SGHNT and CDR2 YYREEE (reference sequence). The CDR3 sequence is 16 residues long. The complete variable domain, with remaining parts taken from reference TRBV5-4 and TRBJ2-5, reads ETGVTQSPTHLIKTRGQQVTLRCSSQSGHNTVSWYQQALGQGPQFIFQYYREEENGRGNFPPRFSGLQFPNYSSELNVNALELDDSALYLCASSLGLAGEGETQYFGPGTRLLVL.

V gene TRBV9 combines with J gene TRBJ2-1, with D uncertain. Germline V gene data show CDR1 as SGDLS and CDR2 as YYNGEE. V lost 4 bases and J 8 bases, leaving 13 bases between the germline ends. The CDR3 runs to 13 residues. The CDR3 DNA is TGTGCCAGCAGCTTCTATACTGGATATGAGCAGTTCTTC. It encodes CASSFYTGYEQFF.

J is TRBJ2-3 and V is TRBV6-5; D is tentatively TRBD1 or TRBD2 (5 bases each). This CDR3 has 15 amino acids. V dropped 4 bases and J dropped 0 bases, with 11 bases sitting between them. Per the germline V gene, CDR1 is MNHEY and CDR2 is SVGAGI. The CDR3 sequence: CASSSGAISTDTQYF. Written as DNA, the CDR3 is TGTGCCAGCAGTTCCGGGGCCATTAGCACAGATACGCAGTATTTT.

This sequence joins TRBV2 and TRBJ2-2, with 11 positions matching TRBD1. The CDR3 sequence is 17 residues long. The V segment lost 1 base and the J segment 4 bases; nucleotides outside the gene matches: 5. Germline loops: CDR1 SNHLY, CDR2 FYNNEI. CDR3 protein: CASSEEEGTGGTGELFF. CDR3 DNA: TGTGCCAGCAGTGAAGAGGAGGGGACAGGGGGCACCGGGGAGCTGTTTTTT.

V and J are TRBV14 and TRBJ1-1; D unresolved. CDR3 size: 15 residues. Trimming shortened V by 3 bases and J by 3 bases, and 14 bases separated the two germline ends. The germline gives CDR1 SGHDN, CDR2 FVKESK. The CDR3 loop is CASSQMDGRYTEAFF. In DNA, the CDR3 is TGTGCCAGCAGCCAGATGGACGGGAGGTACACTGAAGCTTTCTTT. Together with reference TRBV14 and TRBJ1-1, the CDR3 gives the full variable domain: EAGVTQFPSHSVIEKGQTVTLRCDPISGHDNLYWYRRVMGKEIKFLLHFVKESKQDESGMPNNRFLAERTGGTYSTLKVQPAELEDSGVYFCASSQMDGRYTEAFFGQGTRLTVV.

The chain carries TRBV7-8 and TRBJ2-5, with 11 bases identical to TRBD1. CDR3 size: 14 residues. Trimming took 5 bases from V and 5 from J; bases not matched to a gene: 4. CDR1 is SGHVS and CDR2 is FQNEAQ in the germline V gene. The CDR3 DNA sequence: TGTGCCAGCAGCGGGGACAGGGGGGCGGAGACCCAGTACTTC. This translates into CASSGDRGAETQYF.

The chain recombines TRBV29-1 with TRBJ2-1; maybe TRBD1 (6 bases). Germline V gene sequence: CDR1 SQVTM, CDR2 ANQGSEA. The CDR3 contains 11 residues. The V gene lost 7 bases and the J gene lost 7 bases, with 11 bases spanning the gap. The CDR3 region is CSALGGNEQFF. CDR3 nucleotides: TGCAGCGCCCTAGGGGGTAATGAGCAGTTCTTC.

A remark on this clone: The same CDR3 also results from other DNA sequences found in this sample. The chain links TRBV5-6 to TRBJ2-7, with D perhaps TRBD1 or TRBD2 (5 bases each). The CDR3 totals 14 residues. In germline, CDR1 is SGHDT, CDR2 YYEEEE. Trimming left V 2 bases short and J 2 bases short, with 11 bases between. The CDR3 protein is CASSFGTPTYEQYF. CDR3 sequence (DNA): TGTGCCAGCAGCTTTGGGACGCCAACCTACGAGCAGTACTTC.

Points on this clone: Other DNA sequences in this sample translate to the same CDR3. The CDR3 here is CASSLSYYEQYF. CDR3 coding DNA: TGTGCCAGCAGTTTATCTTACTACGAGCAGTACTTC. V and J are TRBV28 and TRBJ2-7; D gene uncertain. V lost 1 base and J 3 bases, leaving 4 bases between the germline ends. Germline CDR1 MDHEN, CDR2 SYDVKM. CDR3 length equals 12 residues.

The chain recombines TRBV29-1 with TRBJ1-2, with 10 bases matching TRBD1. Germline CDR1 is SQVTM and CDR2 is ANQGSEA. Unmatched junction bases numbered 5, after V lost 3 bases and J lost 4 bases. The CDR3 covers 14 residues. CDR3 amino acids: CSVDTGTGAYGYTF. The CDR3 coding sequence is TGCAGCGTTGATACCGGGACAGGGGCCTATGGCTACACCTTC. The full variable domain, in which reference TRBV29-1 and TRBJ1-2 provide the parts outside the CDR3, is SAVISQKPSRDICQRGTSLTIQCQVDSQVTMMFWYRQQPGQSLTLIATANQGSEATYESGFVIDKFPISRPNLTFSTLTVSNMSPEDSSIYLCSVDTGTGAYGYTFGSGTRLTVV.

This chain uses TRBV5-6 with TRBJ2-1; no reliable D call. Germline loops: CDR1 SGHDT, CDR2 YYEEEE. V was clipped by 0 bases and J by 7 bases, with 8 bases between them. This CDR3 has 13 amino acids. CDR3 DNA: TGTGCCAGCAGCTTGGCCAGTGTTAATGAGCAGTTCTTC. Translated: CASSLASVNEQFF.